This T cell receptor beta chain was found in a study of T-cell memory formation after mild COVID-19. The CDR3 covers 16 residues. V lost 2 bases and J lost 2; bases outside the gene matches: 5. Germline V CDR1 and CDR2: SGDLS, YYNGEE. About this clonotype itself: Its antigen is still unknown.

Study results and limitations: Confirmation of SARS-CoV-2 specificity was lacking for second-wave clones peaking day 37.

Using its own MiXCR run on the 5' RACE reads, TCRdb lists one record per CDR3 protein. The sample holds approximately 500,000 distinct CDR3 sequences, approximately 25% seen once. This chain links TRBV9 with TRBJ2-3; TRBD2 agrees at 10 bases. The TCR comes from an adult woman who had mild COVID-19 (a few samples of this study predate the infection). Cell type and time point are not known. The sequenced material came from PBMCs or a T cell subset sorted from them (not recorded which). The CDR3 sequence: CASSVGLAVSTDTQYF. Written as DNA, the CDR3 is TGTGCCAGCAGCGTCGGACTAGCGGTGTCCACAGATACGCAGTATTTT.